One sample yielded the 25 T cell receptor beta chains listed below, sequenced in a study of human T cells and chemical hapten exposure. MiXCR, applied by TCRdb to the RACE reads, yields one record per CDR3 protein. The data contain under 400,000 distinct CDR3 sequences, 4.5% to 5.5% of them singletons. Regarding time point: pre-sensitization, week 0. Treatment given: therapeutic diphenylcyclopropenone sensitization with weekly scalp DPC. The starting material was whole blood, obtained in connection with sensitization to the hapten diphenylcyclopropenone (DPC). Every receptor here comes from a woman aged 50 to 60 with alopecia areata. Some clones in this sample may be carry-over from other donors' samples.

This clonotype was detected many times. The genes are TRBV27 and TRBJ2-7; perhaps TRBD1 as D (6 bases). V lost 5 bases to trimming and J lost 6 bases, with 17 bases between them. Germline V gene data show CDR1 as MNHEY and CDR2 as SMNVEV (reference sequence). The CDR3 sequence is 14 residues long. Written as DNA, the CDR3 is TGTGCCAGCAGTCCCGCGGCTGGGGGCCGCGAGCAGTACTTC. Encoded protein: CASSPAAGGREQYF.

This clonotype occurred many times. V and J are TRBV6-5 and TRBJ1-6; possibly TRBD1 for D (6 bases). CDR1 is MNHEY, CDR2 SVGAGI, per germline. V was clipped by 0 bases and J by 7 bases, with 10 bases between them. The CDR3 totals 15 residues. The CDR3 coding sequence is TGTGCCAGCAGTTACTCCTCAGGGGAGAATTCACCCCTCCACTTT. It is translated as CASSYSSGENSPLHF.

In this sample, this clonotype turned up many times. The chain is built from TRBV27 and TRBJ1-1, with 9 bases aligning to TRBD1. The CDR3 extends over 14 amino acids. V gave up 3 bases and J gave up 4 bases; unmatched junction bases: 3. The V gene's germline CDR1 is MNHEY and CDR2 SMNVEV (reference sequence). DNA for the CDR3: TGTGCCAGCAGTTTCCGGGACAGGGTCACTGAAGCTTTCTTT. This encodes CASSFRDRVTEAFF.

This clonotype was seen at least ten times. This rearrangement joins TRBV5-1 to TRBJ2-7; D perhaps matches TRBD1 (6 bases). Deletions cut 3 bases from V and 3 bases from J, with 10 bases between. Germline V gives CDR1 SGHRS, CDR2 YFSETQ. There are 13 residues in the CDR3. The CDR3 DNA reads TGCGCCAGCAGCTCGGACAGCTTCTACGAGCAGTACTTC. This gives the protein CASSSDSFYEQYF.

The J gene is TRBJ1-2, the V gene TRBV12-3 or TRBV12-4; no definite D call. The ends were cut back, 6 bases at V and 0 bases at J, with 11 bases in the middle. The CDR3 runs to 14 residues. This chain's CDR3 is CASSPDLANYGYTF. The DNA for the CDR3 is TGTGCCAGCAGCCCCGACCTAGCTAACTATGGCTACACCTTC.

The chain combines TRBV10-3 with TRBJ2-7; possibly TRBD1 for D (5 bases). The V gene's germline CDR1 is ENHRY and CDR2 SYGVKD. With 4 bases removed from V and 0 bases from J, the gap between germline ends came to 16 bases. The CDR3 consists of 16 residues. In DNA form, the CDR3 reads TGTGCCATCAGTGGTGGGCAGGGTAGGGGCTCCTACGAGCAGTACTTC. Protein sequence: CAISGGQGRGSYEQYF.

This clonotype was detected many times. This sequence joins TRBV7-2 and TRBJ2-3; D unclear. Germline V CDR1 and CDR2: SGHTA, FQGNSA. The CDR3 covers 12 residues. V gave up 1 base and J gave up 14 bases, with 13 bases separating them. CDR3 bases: TGTGCCAGCAGCTTAGAAGTCGGGCCGAGGTATTTT. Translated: CASSLEVGPRYF.

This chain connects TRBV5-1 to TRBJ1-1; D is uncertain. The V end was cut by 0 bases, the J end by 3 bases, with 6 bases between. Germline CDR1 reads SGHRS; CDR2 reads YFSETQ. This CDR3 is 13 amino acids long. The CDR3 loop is CASSLEGHTEAFF. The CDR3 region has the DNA TGCGCCAGCAGCTTGGAGGGCCACACTGAAGCTTTCTTT.

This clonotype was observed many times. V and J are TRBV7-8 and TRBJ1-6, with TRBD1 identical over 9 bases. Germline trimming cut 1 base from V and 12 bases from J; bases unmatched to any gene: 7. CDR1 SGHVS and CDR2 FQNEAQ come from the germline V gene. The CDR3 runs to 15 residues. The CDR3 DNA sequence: TGTGCCAGCAGCTTAGACGGGACAGGGTCGGTACCCCTCCACTTT. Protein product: CASSLDGTGSVPLHF. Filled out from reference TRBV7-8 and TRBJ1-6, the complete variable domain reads GAGVSQSPRYKVAKRGQDVALRCDPISGHVSLFWYQQALGQGPEFLTYFQNEAQLDKSGLPSDRFFAERPEGSVSTLKIQRTQQEDSAVYLCASSLDGTGSVPLHFGNGTRLTVT.

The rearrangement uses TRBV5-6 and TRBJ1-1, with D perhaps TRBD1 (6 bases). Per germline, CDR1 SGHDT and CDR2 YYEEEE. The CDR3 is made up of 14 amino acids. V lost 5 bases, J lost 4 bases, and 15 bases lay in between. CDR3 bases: TGTGCCAGCAGAAACAGGGATCGGAGCACTGAAGCTTTCTTT. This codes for CASRNRDRSTEAFF.

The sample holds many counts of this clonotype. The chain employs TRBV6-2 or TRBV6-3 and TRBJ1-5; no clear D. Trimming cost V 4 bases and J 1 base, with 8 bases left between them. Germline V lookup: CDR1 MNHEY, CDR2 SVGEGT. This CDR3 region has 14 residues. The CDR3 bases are TGTGCCAGCAGTTCCCTCCAGAGCAATCAGCCCCAGCATTTT. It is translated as CASSSLQSNQPQHF.

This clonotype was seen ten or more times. CDR3 DNA: TGTGCCAGTTTGGGGACCGGGGAGCTGTTTTTT. Encoded protein: CASLGTGELFF. The chain is built from TRBV6-5 and TRBJ2-2; D call uncertain. V dropped 9 bases and J dropped 5 bases, with 7 bases sitting between them. The CDR3 runs to 11 residues. The germline gives CDR1 MNHEY, CDR2 SVGAGI.

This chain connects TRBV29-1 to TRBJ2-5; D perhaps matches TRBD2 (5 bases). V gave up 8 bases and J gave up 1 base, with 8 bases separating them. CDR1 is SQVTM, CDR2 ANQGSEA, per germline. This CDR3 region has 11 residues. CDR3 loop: CSTGVQETQYF. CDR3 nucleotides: TGCAGCACCGGGGTCCAAGAGACCCAGTACTTC.

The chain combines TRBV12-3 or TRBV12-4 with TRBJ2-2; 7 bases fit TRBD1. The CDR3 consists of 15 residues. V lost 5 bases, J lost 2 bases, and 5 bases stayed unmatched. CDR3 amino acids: CASSQRDRNTGELFF. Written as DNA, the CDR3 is TGTGCCAGCAGTCAGAGGGACAGAAACACCGGGGAGCTGTTTTTT.

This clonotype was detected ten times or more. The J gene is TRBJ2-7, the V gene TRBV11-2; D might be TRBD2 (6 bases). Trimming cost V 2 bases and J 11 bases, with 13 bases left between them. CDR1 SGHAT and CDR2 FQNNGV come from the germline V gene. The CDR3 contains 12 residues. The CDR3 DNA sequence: TGTGCCAGCAGCTTAACACGGGAGAGGGAGTACTTC. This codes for CASSLTREREYF.

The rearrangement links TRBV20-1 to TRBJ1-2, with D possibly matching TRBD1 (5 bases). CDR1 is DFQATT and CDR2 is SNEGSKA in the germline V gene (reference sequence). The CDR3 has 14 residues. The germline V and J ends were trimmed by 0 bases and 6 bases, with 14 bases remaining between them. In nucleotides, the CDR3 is TGCAGTGCTAGAGATGCGCGACAGAGAAATGGCTACACCTTC. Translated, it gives CSARDARQRNGYTF.

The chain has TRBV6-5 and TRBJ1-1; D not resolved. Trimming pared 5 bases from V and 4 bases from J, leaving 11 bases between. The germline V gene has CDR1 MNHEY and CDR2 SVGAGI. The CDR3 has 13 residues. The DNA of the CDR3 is TGTGCCAGCAGTGTGGGTTGGGGCACTGAAGCTTTCTTT. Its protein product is CASSVGWGTEAFF.

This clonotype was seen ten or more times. In nucleotides, the CDR3 is TGCAGTGCTAGCAAGGGAAGGTCCACTGAAGCTTTCTTT. Translating gives CSASKGRSTEAFF. The rearrangement links TRBV20-1 to TRBJ1-1; D remains unclear. The CDR3 runs 13 residues. CDR1 is DFQATT and CDR2 is SNEGSKA in the germline V gene (reference sequence). Trimming stripped 3 bases from V and 4 bases from J, with 12 bases between.

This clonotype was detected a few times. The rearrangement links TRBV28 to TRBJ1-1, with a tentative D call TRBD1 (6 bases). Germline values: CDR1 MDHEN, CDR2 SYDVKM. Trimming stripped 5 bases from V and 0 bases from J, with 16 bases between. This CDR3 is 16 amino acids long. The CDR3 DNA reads TGTGCCAGCAGTGCACCCTGGGGGGGCCTGAACACTGAAGCTTTCTTT. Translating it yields CASSAPWGGLNTEAFF. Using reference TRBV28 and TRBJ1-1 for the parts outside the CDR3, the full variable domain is DVKVTQSSRYLVKRTGEKVFLECVQDMDHENMFWYRQDPGLGLRLIYFSYDVKMKEKGDIPEGYSVSREKKERFSLILESASTNQTSMYLCASSAPWGGLNTEAFFGQGTRLTVV.

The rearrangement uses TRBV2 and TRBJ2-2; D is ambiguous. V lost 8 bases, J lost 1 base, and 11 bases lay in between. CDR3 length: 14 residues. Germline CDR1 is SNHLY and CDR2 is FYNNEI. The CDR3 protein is CASGRLENTGELFF. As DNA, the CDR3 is TGTGCCAGCGGGCGACTGGAGAACACCGGGGAGCTGTTTTTT.

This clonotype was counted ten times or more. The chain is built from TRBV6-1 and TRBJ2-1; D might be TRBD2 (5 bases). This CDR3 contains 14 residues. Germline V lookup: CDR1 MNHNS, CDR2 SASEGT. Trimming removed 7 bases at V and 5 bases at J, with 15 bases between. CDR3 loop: CASNLALEDNEQFF. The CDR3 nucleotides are TGTGCCAGCAACTTGGCCTTGGAGGACAATGAGCAGTTCTTC.

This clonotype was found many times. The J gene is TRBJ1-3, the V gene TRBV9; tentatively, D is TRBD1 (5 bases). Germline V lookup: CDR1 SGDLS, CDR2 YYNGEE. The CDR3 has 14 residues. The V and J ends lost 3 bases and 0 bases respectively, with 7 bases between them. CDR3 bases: TGTGCCAGCAGCGGACAGTACTCTGGAAACACCATATATTTT. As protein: CASSGQYSGNTIYF.

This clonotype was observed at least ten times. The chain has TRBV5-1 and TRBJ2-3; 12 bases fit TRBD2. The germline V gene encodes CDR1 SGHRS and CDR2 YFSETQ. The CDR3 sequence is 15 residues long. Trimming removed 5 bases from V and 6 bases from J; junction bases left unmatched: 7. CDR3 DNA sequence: TGCGCCAGCAGGAAACTAGCGGGGGGCGAGGATACGCAGTATTTT. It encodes CASRKLAGGEDTQYF.

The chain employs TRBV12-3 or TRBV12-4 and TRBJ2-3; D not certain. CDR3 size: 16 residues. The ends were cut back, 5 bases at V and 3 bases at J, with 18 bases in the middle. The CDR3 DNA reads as TGTGCCAGCAGTCCTTTAAGGATCGGAAGGACAGATACGCAGTATTTT. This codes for CASSPLRIGRTDTQYF.

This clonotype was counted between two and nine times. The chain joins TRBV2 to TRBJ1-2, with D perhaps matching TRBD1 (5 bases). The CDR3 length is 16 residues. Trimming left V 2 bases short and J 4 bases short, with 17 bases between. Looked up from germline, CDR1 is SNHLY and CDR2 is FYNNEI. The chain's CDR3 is CASSESRRGAAYGYTF. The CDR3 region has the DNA TGTGCCAGCAGTGAATCCCGTCGAGGGGCGGCCTATGGCTACACCTTC.